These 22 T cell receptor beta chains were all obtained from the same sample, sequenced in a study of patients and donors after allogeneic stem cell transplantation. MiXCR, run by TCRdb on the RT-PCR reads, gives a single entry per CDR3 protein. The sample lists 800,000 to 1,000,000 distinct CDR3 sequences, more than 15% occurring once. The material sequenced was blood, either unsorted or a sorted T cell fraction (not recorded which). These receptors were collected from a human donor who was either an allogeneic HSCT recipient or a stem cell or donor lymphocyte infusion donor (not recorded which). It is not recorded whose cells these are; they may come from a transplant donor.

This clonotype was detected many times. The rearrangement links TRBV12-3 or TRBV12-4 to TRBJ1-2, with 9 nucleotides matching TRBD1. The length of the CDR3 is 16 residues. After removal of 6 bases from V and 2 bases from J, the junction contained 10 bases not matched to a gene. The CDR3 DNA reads TGTGCCAGCAGCCTACGGGACAGGGTGGGGAACTATGGCTACACCTTC. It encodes CASSLRDRVGNYGYTF.

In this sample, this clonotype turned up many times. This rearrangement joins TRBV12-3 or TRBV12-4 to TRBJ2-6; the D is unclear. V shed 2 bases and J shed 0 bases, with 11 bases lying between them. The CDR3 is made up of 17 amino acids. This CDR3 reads CASSLWQLFSGANVLTF. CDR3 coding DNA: TGTGCCAGCAGTTTATGGCAGCTTTTCTCTGGGGCCAACGTCCTGACTTTC.

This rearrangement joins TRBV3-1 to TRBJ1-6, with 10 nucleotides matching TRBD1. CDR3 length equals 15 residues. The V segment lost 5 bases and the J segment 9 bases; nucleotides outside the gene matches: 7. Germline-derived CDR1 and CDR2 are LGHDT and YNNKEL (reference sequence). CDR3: CASSSTDRGPSPLHF. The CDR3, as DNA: TGTGCCAGCAGCTCAACCGACAGGGGGCCTTCACCCCTCCACTTT. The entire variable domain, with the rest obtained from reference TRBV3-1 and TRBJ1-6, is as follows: DTAVSQTPKYLVTQMGNDKSIKCEQNLGHDTMYWYKQDSKKFLKIMFSYNNKELIINETVPNRFSPKSPDKAHLNLHINSLELGDSAVYFCASSSTDRGPSPLHFGNGTRLTVT.

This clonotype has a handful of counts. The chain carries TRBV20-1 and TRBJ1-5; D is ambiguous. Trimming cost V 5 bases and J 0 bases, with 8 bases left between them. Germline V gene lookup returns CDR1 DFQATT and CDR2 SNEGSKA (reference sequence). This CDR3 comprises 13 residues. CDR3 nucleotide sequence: TGCAGTGCTTCAGAGTATAGCAATCAGCCCCAGCATTTT. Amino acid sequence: CSASEYSNQPQHF.

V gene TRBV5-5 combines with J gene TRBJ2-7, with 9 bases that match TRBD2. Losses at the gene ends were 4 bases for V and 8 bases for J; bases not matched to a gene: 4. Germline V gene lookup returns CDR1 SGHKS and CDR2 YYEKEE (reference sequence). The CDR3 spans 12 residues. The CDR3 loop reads CASSPGTSQQYF. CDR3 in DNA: TGTGCCAGCAGCCCAGGGACTAGCCAGCAGTACTTC. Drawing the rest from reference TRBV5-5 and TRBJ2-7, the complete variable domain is DAGVTQSPTHLIKTRGQQVTLRCSPISGHKSVSWYQQVLGQGPQFIFQYYEKEERGRGNFPDRFSARQFPNYSSELNVNALLLGDSALYLCASSPGTSQQYFGPGTRLTVT.

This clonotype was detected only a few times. DNA for the CDR3: TGTGCCAGCAGCGTCGGACTAGCGGGAGAAGAGACCCAGTACTTC. Amino acid sequence: CASSVGLAGEETQYF. The chain combines TRBV9 with TRBJ2-5; 13 nucleotides align to TRBD2. The CDR3 runs 15 residues. With V trimmed by 2 bases and J by 3 bases, 1 base remained unmatched. Germline CDR1 and CDR2: SGDLS and YYNGEE.

The CDR3 nucleotides are TGTGCCATAGCACAGGGTTCTAATGAAAAACTGTTTTTT. Translated: CAIAQGSNEKLFF. The chain is built from TRBV10-3 and TRBJ1-4, with a tentative D call TRBD1 (6 bases). The V gene lost 9 bases and the J gene lost 3 bases, with 11 bases spanning the gap. Germline V gives CDR1 ENHRY, CDR2 SYGVKD. This CDR3 region has 13 residues.

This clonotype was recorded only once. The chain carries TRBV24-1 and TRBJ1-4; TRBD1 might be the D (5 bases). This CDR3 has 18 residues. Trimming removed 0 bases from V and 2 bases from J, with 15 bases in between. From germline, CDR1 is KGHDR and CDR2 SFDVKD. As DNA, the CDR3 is TGTGCCACCAGTGATTTGTGGGGGACGGCGGCGACTAATGAAAAACTGTTTTTT. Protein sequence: CATSDLWGTAATNEKLFF.

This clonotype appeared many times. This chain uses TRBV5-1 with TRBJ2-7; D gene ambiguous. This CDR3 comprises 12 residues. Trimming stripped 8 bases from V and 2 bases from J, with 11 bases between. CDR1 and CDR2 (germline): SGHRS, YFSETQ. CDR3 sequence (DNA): TGCGCCAGTAGCATTGGGGCCTACGAGCAGTACTTC. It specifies CASSIGAYEQYF.

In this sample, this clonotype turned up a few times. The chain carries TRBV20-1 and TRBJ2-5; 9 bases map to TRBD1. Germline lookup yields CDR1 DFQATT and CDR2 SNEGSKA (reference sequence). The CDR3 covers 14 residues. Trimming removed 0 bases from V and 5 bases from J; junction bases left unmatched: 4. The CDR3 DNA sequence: TGCAGTGCTAGAGATCTAGGGACAGGGGAGACCCAGTACTTC. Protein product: CSARDLGTGETQYF.

The CDR3 loop is CSARDLERNTGELFF. CDR3 nucleotide sequence: TGCAGTGCTAGAGATCTTGAGAGGAACACCGGGGAGCTGTTTTTT. The chain carries TRBV20-1 and TRBJ2-2, with unresolved D. Germline values: CDR1 DFQATT, CDR2 SNEGSKA (reference sequence). This CDR3 comprises 15 residues. The V and J ends lost 0 bases and 1 base respectively, with 9 bases between them.

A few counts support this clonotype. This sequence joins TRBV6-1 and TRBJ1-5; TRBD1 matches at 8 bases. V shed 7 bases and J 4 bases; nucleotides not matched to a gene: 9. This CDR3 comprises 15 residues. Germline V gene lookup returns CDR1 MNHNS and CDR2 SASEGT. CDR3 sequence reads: CASTSGRGQNQPQHF. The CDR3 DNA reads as TGTGCCAGCACCTCCGGCAGGGGGCAAAATCAGCCCCAGCATTTT.

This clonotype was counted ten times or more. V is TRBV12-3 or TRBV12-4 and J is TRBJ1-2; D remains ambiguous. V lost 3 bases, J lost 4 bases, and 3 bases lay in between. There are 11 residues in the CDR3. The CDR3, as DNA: TGTGCCAGCAGTTTGCGCTATGGCTACACCTTC. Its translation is CASSLRYGYTF.

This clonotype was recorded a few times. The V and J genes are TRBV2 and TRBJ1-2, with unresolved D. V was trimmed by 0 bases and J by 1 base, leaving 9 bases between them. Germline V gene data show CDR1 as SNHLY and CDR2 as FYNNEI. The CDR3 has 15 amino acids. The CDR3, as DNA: TGTGCCAGCAGTGAAGCGCGACACCTTAACTATGGCTACACCTTC. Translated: CASSEARHLNYGYTF. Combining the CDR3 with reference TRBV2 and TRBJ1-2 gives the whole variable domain EPEVTQTPSHQVTQMGQEVILRCVPISNHLYFYWYRQILGQKVEFLVSFYNNEISEKSEIFDDQFSVERPDGSNFTLKIRSTKLEDSAMYFCASSEARHLNYGYTFGSGTRLTVV.

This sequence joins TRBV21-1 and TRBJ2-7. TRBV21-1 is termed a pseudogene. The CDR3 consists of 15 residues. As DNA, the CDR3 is TGTGCCAGCAGCAAATTATTCGGCAGAGACTACGAGCAGTACTTC. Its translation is CASSKLFGRDYEQYF.

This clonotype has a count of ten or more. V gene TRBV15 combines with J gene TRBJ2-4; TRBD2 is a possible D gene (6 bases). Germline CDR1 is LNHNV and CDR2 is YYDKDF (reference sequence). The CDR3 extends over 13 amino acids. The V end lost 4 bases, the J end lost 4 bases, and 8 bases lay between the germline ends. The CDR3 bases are TGTGCCACCAGCATTGGGAGGAAAAACATTCAGTACTTC. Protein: CATSIGRKNIQYF.

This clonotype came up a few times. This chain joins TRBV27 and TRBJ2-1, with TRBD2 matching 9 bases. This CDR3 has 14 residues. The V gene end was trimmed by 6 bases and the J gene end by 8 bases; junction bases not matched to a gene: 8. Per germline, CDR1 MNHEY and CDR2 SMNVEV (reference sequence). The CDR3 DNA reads TGTGCCAGCAGGCGGGAGGGCCATTGGGATGAGCAGTTCTTC. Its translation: CASRREGHWDEQFF.

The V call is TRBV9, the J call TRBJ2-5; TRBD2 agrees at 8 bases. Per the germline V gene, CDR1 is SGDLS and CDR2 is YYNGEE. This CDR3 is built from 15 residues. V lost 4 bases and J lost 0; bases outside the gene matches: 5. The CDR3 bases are TGTGCCAGCAGCTTAAGCGGGGGAGACCAAGAGACCCAGTACTTC. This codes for CASSLSGGDQETQYF. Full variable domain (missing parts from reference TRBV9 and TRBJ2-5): DSGVTQTPKHLITATGQRVTLRCSPRSGDLSVYWYQQSLDQGLQFLIQYYNGEERAKGNILERFSAQQFPDLHSELNLSSLELGDSALYFCASSLSGGDQETQYFGPGTRLLVL.

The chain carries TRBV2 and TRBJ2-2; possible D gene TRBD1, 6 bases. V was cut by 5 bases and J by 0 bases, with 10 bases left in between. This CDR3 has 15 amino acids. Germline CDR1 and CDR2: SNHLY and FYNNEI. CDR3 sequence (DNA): TGTGCCAGCAGTTCAGGGGTTCCGAACACCGGGGAGCTGTTTTTT. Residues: CASSSGVPNTGELFF. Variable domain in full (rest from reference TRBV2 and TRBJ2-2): EPEVTQTPSHQVTQMGQEVILRCVPISNHLYFYWYRQILGQKVEFLVSFYNNEISEKSEIFDDQFSVERPDGSNFTLKIRSTKLEDSAMYFCASSSGVPNTGELFFGEGSRLTVL.

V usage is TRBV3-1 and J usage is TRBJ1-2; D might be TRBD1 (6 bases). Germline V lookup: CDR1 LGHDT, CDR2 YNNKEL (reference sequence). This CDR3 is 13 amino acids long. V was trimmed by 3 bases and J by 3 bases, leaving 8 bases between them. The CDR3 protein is CASSHRTDYGYTF. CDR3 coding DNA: TGTGCCAGCAGCCATCGGACAGACTATGGCTACACCTTC.

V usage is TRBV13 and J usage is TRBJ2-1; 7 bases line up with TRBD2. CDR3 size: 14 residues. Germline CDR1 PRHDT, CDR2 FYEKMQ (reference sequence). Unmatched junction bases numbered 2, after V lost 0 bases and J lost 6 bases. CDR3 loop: CASSLGLAANEQFF. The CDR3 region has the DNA TGTGCCAGCAGCTTAGGGCTAGCGGCCAATGAGCAGTTCTTC.

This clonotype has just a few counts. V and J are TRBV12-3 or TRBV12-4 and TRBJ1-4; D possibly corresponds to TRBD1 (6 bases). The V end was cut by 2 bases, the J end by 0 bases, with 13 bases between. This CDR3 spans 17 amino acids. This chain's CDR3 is CASSLWGGAATNEKLFF. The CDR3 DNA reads TGTGCCAGCAGTTTATGGGGGGGGGCAGCAACTAATGAAAAACTGTTTTTT.